These 10 T cell receptor beta chains were all obtained from the same sample, sequenced in a study of blood T cell repertoires in COVID-19. Clones were sequenced by immunoSEQ multiplex PCR, and TCRdb holds only the in-frame ones, with some missing. The table has around 310,000 clones, around 90% seen once; the top ten hold 0.8% to 1.3%. The sample comprised peripheral blood. The receptors stem from a woman aged 40 to 55 with COVID-19, enrolled during active disease.

This clone turned up a few times. This chain connects TRBV9 to TRBJ2-1, with D tentatively TRBD1 (5 bases). The CDR3 covers 14 residues. V was shortened by 3 bases and J by 8 bases, with 15 bases between the two germline ends. From germline, CDR1 is SGDLS and CDR2 YYNGEE. CDR3 sequence reads: CASSAQVSLDEQFF. DNA of the CDR3: TGTGCCAGCAGCGCACAGGTCAGCCTCGATGAGCAGTTCTTC.

V usage is TRBV5-8 and J usage is TRBJ1-2, with 8 nucleotides matching TRBD1. The CDR3 totals 15 residues. The ends lost 3 bases at V and 7 bases at J; junction bases unmatched: 11. Looked up from germline, CDR1 is SGHTS and CDR2 is YDEGEE. The CDR3 region has the DNA TGTGCCAGCAGCTACGACAGGGGCGGTACCGGTGGCTACACCTTC. It encodes CASSYDRGGTGGYTF.

The chain couples TRBV19 to TRBJ1-4, with D perhaps matching TRBD1 (6 bases). Trimming shortened V by 5 bases and J by 0 bases, and 16 bases separated the two germline ends. The germline gives CDR1 LNHDA, CDR2 SQIVND (reference sequence). The CDR3 is 17 amino acids. The CDR3: CASSPYPSGATNEKLFF. CDR3 sequence (DNA): TGTGCCAGTAGTCCCTACCCGTCAGGGGCAACTAATGAAAAACTGTTTTTT.

The chain recombines TRBV18 with TRBJ2-7, with 9 bases identical to TRBD1. CDR1 and CDR2 from the germline V gene are KGHSH and LQKENI. Unmatched junction bases numbered 6, after V lost 3 bases and J lost 9 bases. CDR3 length: 13 amino acids. The CDR3 here is CASSPGQGSWQYF. The CDR3 bases are TGTGCCAGCTCACCCGGACAGGGGAGTTGGCAGTACTTC.

This chain's CDR3 is CASSWNREVAYNEQFF. CDR3 DNA sequence: TGTGCCAGCAGCTGGAACCGGGAGGTGGCCTACAATGAGCAGTTCTTC. This chain connects TRBV7-2 to TRBJ2-1, with 7 nucleotides matching TRBD2. CDR1 SGHTA and CDR2 FQGNSA come from the germline V gene. Trimming cost V 4 bases and J 2 bases; bases outside gene matches: 8. The CDR3 length is 16 residues. Full variable domain (rest looked up from reference TRBV7-2 and TRBJ2-1): GAGVSQSPSNKVTEKGKDVELRCDPISGHTALYWYRQSLGQGLEFLIYFQGNSAPDKSGLPSDRFSAERTGGSVSTLTIQRTQQEDSAVYLCASSWNREVAYNEQFFGPGTRLTVL.

The chain carries TRBV25-1 and TRBJ2-3; 16 bases match TRBD2. Germline loops: CDR1 MGHDK, CDR2 SYGVNS. The CDR3 consists of 18 residues. The J segment lost 0 bases and the V segment lost 4 bases, leaving 4 bases of the junction unmatched. For the CDR3, the DNA is TGTGCCAGCAGTGCGGGACTAGCGGGGGGGGCTAGCACAGATACGCAGTATTTT. The encoded protein is CASSAGLAGGASTDTQYF. Based on the CDR3 plus reference TRBV25-1 and TRBJ2-3, the full variable domain is EADIYQTPRYLVIGTGKKITLECSQTMGHDKMYWYQQDPGMELHLIHYSYGVNSTEKGDLSSESTVSRIRTEHFPLTLESARPSHTSQYLCASSAGLAGGASTDTQYFGPGTRLTVL.

This chain connects TRBV27 to TRBJ1-2, with 7 positions matching TRBD1. There are 15 residues in the CDR3. Germline values: CDR1 MNHEY, CDR2 SMNVEV (reference sequence). The J segment lost 5 bases and the V segment lost 6 bases, leaving 12 bases of the junction unmatched. This chain's CDR3 is CASSSSGTEIYGYTF. In nucleotides, the CDR3 is TGTGCCAGCAGCTCCTCCGGGACAGAAATATATGGCTACACCTTC.

As regards this clone: At the DNA level, this CDR3 is encoded by other sequences in the same sample as well. The chain has TRBV18 and TRBJ1-4; possible D gene TRBD1, 6 bases. Trimming removed 4 bases from V and 5 bases from J, with 14 bases in between. This CDR3 is 15 amino acids long. Germline loops: CDR1 KGHSH, CDR2 LQKENI. DNA of the CDR3: TGTGCCAGCTCACTTATACAGGGTCCGAATGAAAAACTGTTTTTT. This codes for CASSLIQGPNEKLFF.

This chain connects TRBV27 to TRBJ2-5; D may be TRBD2 (6 bases). Germline-derived CDR1 and CDR2 are MNHEY and SMNVEV (reference sequence). This CDR3 contains 15 residues. V lost 5 bases to trimming and J lost 5 bases, with 18 bases between them. The CDR3 here is CASSLGLGVGETQYF. CDR3 in DNA: TGTGCCAGCAGTCTGGGACTGGGGGTGGGGGAGACCCAGTACTTC.

The chain is built from TRBV7-3 and TRBJ1-3; TRBD1 aligns across 7 bases. The J segment lost 8 bases and the V segment lost 8 bases, leaving 15 bases of the junction unmatched. Germline V lookup: CDR1 SGHTA, CDR2 FQGTGA. The CDR3 contains 15 residues. CDR3 in amino acids: CASALGPDRVDTIYF. The CDR3, as DNA: TGTGCCAGCGCCCTGGGACCAGACAGGGTGGACACCATATATTTT.